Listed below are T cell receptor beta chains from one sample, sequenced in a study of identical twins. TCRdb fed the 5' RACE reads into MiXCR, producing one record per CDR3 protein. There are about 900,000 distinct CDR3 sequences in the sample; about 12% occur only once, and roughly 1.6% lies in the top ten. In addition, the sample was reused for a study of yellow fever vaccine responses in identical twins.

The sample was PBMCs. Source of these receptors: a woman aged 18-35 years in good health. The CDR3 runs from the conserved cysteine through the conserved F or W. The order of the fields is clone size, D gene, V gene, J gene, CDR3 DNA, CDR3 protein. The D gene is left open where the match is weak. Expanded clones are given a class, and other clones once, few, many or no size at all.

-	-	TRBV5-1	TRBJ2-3	TGCGCCAGCAGCTTGGCCTTTTCTACGGCAGATACGCAGTATTTT	CASSLAFSTADTQYF
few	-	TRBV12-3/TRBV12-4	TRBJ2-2	TGTGCCAGCAGTCAACCCGGGTGGACCGGGGAGCTGTTTTTT	CASSQPGWTGELFF
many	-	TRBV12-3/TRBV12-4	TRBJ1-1	TGTGCCAGCAGTCTCCGAACAGAGAACACTGAAGCTTTCTTT	CASSLRTENTEAFF
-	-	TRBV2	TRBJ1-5	TGTGCCAGCAGCGGAACAGATCTTTATAGCAATCAGCCCCAGCATTTT	CASSGTDLYSNQPQHF
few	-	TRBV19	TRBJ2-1	TGTGCCACCCTAACCCTGGAAGACGGCTACAATGAGCAGTTCTTC	CATLTLEDGYNEQFF
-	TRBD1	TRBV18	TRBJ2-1	TGTGCCAGCTCACCGAGCTCCGGGACAGGGATCCTCAATGAGCAGTTCTTC	CASSPSSGTGILNEQFF
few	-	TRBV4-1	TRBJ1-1	TGCGCCAGCGCTCGACCGAGTGGGACTGAAGCTTTCTTT	CASARPSGTEAFF
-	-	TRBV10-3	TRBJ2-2	TGTGCCATCACACGGGACATTCCATTCGGGGAGCTGTTTTTT	CAITRDIPFGELFF
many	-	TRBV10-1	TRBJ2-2	TGCGCCAGCAGTGCCGGGCCTAACACCGGGGAGCTGTTTTTT	CASSAGPNTGELFF
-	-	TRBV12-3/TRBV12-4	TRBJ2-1	TGTGCCAGCAGAACGTGGAGCTCCTACAATGAGCAGTTCTTC	CASRTWSSYNEQFF
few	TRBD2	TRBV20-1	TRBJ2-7	TGCAGTGCTAGAGAACTAGCGCTCTACGAGCAGTACTTC	CSARELALYEQYF
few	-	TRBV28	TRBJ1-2	TGTGCCAGCAGTTTGGGGGGGACGGGTAATGGAAACTATGGCTACACCTTC	CASSLGGTGNGNYGYTF
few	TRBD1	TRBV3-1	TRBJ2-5	TGTGCCAGCAGCTCTCCAGACTACAGGGGGCAGGGAGAGACCCAGTACTTC	CASSSPDYRGQGETQYF
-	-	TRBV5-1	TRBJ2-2	TGCGCCAGCAGCTTGCAGGGGGGGCAAGCCCACGGGGAGCTGTTTTTT	CASSLQGGQAHGELFF
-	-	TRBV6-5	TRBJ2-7	TGTGCCAGCCGAGGGTTCCCCTACGAGCAGTACTTC	CASRGFPYEQYF
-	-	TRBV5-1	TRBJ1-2	TGCGCCAGCAGCGAGAATACTAACTATGGCTACACCTTC	CASSENTNYGYTF
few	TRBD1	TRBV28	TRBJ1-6	TGTGCCAGCAGTTTTGGGACAGGGTCAGCGCCCCTCCACTTT	CASSFGTGSAPLHF
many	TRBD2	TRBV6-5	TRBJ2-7	TGTGCCAGCAGTTCCGAGGGACTAGCGGGAGGTCACGAGCAGTACTTC	CASSSEGLAGGHEQYF
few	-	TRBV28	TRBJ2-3	TGTGCCAGCAGTTTGGATAGCGGTACGCAGTATTTT	CASSLDSGTQYF
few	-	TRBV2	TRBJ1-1	TGTGCCAGCAGTCCCCTACCTGAAGCTTTCTTT	CASSPLPEAFF
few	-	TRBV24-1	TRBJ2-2	TGTGCCACCAGTGACCCTGGGCAGGGTTGGACCGGGGAGCTGTTTTTT	CATSDPGQGWTGELFF
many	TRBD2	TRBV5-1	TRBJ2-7	TGCGCCAGCAGCTTGGAGGCTAGCGGAGCCTACGAGCAGTACTTC	CASSLEASGAYEQYF
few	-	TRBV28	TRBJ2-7	TGTGCCAGCAGTTTTGGGACGGAAGCAGGCTACGAGCAGTACTTC	CASSFGTEAGYEQYF
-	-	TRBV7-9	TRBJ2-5	TGTGCCAGCAGCTTAGTTGTGGGAGTAGGCGAGACCCAGTACTTC	CASSLVVGVGETQYF
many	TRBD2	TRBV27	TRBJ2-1	TGTGCCAGCAGGATCGGGGGGGGTAGCGGGAGTTACAATGAGCAGTTCTTC	CASRIGGGSGSYNEQFF